A single sample is the source of the 12 T cell receptor beta chains below, sequenced in a study of post-analysis software for immune sequencing data. Regarding the study as a whole: Included in a set of four or five TRBV segments more frequent in patients than controls were TRBV5-6, TRBV5-1 and TRBV20-1.

These receptors lack a known antigen. The TCR beta cDNA libraries carried unique molecular identifiers. TCRdb processed the PCR reads anew with MiXCR; each CDR3 protein has one entry. Among 800,000 to 950,000 distinct CDR3 sequences listed, around 50% were seen once. The sequencing sample was made of blood. The receptors originated from a girl aged 5-17 years with multiple sclerosis.

For this clonotype: The junction differs from germline at one of its ends, possibly a read error. This chain joins TRBV12-3 or TRBV12-4 and TRBJ1-2; 7 nucleotides agree with TRBD1. The CDR3 length is 16 residues. The CDR3 sequence: CASSLPGTEVLYGCTF. DNA of the CDR3: TGTGCCAGCAGTTTACCTGGGACAGAAGTACTCTATGGCTGCACCTTC.

The chain is built from TRBV7-6 and TRBJ1-1, with D unresolved. The CDR3 runs 13 residues. The germline CDR1 and CDR2 sequences are SGHVS and FNYEAQ. V was shortened by 4 bases and J by 4 bases, with 10 bases between the two germline ends. The CDR3 protein is CASSSTVGTEAFF. CDR3 DNA: TGTGCCAGCAGCTCCACCGTTGGCACTGAAGCTTTCTTT.

The CDR3 loop reads CASSQGQGMNTEAFF. In DNA, the CDR3 is TGCGCCAGCAGCCAGGGACAGGGCATGAACACTGAAGCTTTCTTT. V gene TRBV4-1 combines with J gene TRBJ1-1, with 9 bases identical to TRBD1. This CDR3 region has 15 residues. Per germline, CDR1 MGHRA and CDR2 YSYEKL. After removal of 3 bases from V and 0 bases from J, the junction contained 2 bases not matched to a gene.

The genes are TRBV20-1 and TRBJ2-4; tentatively, D is TRBD2 (6 bases). Trimming left V 2 bases short and J 0 bases short, with 8 bases between. Germline CDR1 and CDR2: DFQATT and SNEGSKA (reference sequence). The CDR3 has 14 amino acids. The chain's CDR3 is CSARLAVAKNIQYF. CDR3 DNA: TGCAGTGCTAGATTAGCGGTAGCCAAAAACATTCAGTACTTC.

The V and J genes are TRBV20-1 and TRBJ2-5, with D tentatively TRBD1 (6 bases). The J call may be wrong; the DNA end is better matched by TRBJ2-7. This CDR3 has 12 amino acids. In germline, CDR1 is DFQATT, CDR2 SNEGSKA (reference sequence). CDR3 loop: CSASETGDEQYF. CDR3 nucleotide sequence: TGCAGTGCTAGTGAGACAGGCGACGAGCAGTACTTC.

This chain joins TRBV9 and TRBJ2-1; tentative D call: TRBD1 (5 bases). V lost 3 bases, J lost 0 bases, and 19 bases lay in between. Per germline, CDR1 SGDLS and CDR2 YYNGEE. The CDR3 contains 18 residues. This CDR3 reads CASSGQGTRSSSYNEQFF. DNA for the CDR3: TGTGCCAGCAGCGGGCAGGGAACAAGGTCCAGCTCCTACAATGAGCAGTTCTTC.

The genes are TRBV9 and TRBJ1-1; TRBD1 aligns across 7 bases. J lost 1 base, V lost 4 bases, and 7 bases had no gene match. The germline V gene encodes CDR1 SGDLS and CDR2 YYNGEE. This CDR3 comprises 15 residues. For the CDR3, the DNA is TGTGCCAGCAGCCGGGGGACAGACACGAACACTGAAGCTTTCTTT. It specifies CASSRGTDTNTEAFF.

The chain employs TRBV4-1 and TRBJ1-2, with D unclear. CDR1 and CDR2 from the germline V gene are MGHRA and YSYEKL. Between the trimmed V and J ends, which lost 4 bases and 8 bases, there was a span of 20 bases. CDR3 length: 15 residues. The chain's CDR3 is CASSLSINPLGGYTF. The CDR3 DNA follows: TGCGCCAGCAGCCTCTCAATCAACCCCCTAGGCGGCTACACCTTC.

This clonotype was observed a few times. The V and J genes are TRBV2 and TRBJ2-1; 8 positions match TRBD2. The germline gives CDR1 SNHLY, CDR2 FYNNEI. V was clipped by 7 bases and J by 8 bases; unmatched bases: 7. This CDR3 spans 13 amino acids. This CDR3 is CASNPGGVYEQFF. CDR3 bases: TGTGCCAGCAACCCCGGGGGGGTCTATGAGCAGTTCTTC.

The chain is built from TRBV5-1 and TRBJ2-1; TRBD2 matches at 8 bases. The ends lost 3 bases at V and 3 bases at J; junction bases unmatched: 17. Germline V CDR1 and CDR2: SGHRS, YFSETQ. The CDR3 spans 19 residues. This CDR3 is CASSSPGLVGAGSYNEQFF. As DNA, the CDR3 is TGCGCCAGCAGCTCGCCGGGACTAGTGGGAGCGGGCAGCTACAATGAGCAGTTCTTC.

This chain links TRBV6-6 with TRBJ1-3; D remains unclear. Between the trimmed V and J ends, which lost 4 bases and 0 bases, there was a span of 13 bases. The CDR3 loop spans 16 amino acids. The germline V gene has CDR1 MNHNY and CDR2 SVGAGI (reference sequence). The CDR3 spells CASSLMTSSSGNTIYF. The CDR3 nucleotides read TGTGCCAGCAGTTTGATGACAAGTAGCTCTGGAAACACCATATATTTT.

Only a few counts were recorded for this clonotype. The chain couples TRBV3-1 to TRBJ2-3; D possibly corresponds to TRBD2 (6 bases). With 4 bases removed from V and 0 bases from J, the gap between germline ends came to 8 bases. The CDR3 length is 14 residues. Germline loops: CDR1 LGHDT, CDR2 YNNKEL (reference sequence). The CDR3 protein is CASSRGVSTDTQYF. DNA of the CDR3: TGTGCCAGCAGCCGGGGGGTAAGCACAGATACGCAGTATTTT.